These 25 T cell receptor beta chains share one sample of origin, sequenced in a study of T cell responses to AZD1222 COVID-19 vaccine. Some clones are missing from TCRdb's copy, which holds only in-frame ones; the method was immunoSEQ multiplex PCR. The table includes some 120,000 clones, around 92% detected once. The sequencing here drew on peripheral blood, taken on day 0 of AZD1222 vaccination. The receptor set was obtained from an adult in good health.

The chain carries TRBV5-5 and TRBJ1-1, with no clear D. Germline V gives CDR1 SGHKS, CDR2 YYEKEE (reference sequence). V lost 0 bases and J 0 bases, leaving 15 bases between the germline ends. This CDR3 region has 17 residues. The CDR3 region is CASSLALRATVNTEAFF. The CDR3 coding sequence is TGTGCCAGCAGCTTGGCCCTGAGGGCGACGGTGAACACTGAAGCTTTCTTT. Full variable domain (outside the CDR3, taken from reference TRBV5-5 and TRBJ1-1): DAGVTQSPTHLIKTRGQQVTLRCSPISGHKSVSWYQQVLGQGPQFIFQYYEKEERGRGNFPDRFSARQFPNYSSELNVNALLLGDSALYLCASSLALRATVNTEAFFGQGTRLTVV.

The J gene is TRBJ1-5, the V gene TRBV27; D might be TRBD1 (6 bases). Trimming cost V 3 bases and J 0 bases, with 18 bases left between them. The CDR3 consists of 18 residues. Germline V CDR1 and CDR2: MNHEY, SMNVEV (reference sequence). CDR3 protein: CASSLYRPGGYSNQPQHF. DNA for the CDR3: TGTGCCAGCAGTTTGTACAGACCTGGGGGCTATAGCAATCAGCCCCAGCATTTT.

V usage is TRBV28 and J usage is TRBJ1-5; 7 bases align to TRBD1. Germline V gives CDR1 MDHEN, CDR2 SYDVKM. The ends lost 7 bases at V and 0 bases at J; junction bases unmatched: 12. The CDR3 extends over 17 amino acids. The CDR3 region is CASIPPEGQNSNQPQHF. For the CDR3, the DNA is TGTGCCAGCATCCCCCCGGAGGGACAGAATAGCAATCAGCCCCAGCATTTT.

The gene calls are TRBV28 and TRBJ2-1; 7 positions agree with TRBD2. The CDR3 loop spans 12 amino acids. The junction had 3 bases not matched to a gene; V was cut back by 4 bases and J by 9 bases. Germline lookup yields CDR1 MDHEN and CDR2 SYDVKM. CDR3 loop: CASSYPGGEQFF. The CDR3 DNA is TGTGCCAGCAGTTACCCGGGGGGTGAGCAGTTCTTC.

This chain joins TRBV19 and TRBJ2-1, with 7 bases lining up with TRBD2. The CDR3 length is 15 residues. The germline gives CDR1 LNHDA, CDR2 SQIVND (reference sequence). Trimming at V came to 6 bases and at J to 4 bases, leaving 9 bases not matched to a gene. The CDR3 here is CASSSPGLPYNEQFF. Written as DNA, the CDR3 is TGTGCCAGTAGCAGTCCGGGACTACCATACAATGAGCAGTTCTTC.

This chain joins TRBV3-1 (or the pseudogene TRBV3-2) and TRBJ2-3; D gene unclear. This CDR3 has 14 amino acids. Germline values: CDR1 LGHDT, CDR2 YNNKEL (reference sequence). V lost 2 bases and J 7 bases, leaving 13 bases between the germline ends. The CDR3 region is CASSQTGGTNTQYF. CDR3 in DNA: TGTGCCAGCAGCCAAACCGGCGGAACGAATACGCAGTATTTT.

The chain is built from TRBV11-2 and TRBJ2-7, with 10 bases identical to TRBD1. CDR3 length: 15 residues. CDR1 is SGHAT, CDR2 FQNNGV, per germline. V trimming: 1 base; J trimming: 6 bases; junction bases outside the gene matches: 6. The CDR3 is CASSLVPGQGTEQYF. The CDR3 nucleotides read TGTGCCAGCAGCTTAGTACCGGGACAGGGGACCGAGCAGTACTTC.

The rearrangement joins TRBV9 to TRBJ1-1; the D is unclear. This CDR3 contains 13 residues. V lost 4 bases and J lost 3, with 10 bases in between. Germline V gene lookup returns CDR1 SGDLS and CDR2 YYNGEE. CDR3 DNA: TGTGCCAGCAGCACCGACGGCGACACTGAAGCTTTCTTT. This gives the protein CASSTDGDTEAFF. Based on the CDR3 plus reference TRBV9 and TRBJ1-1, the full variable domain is DSGVTQTPKHLITATGQRVTLRCSPRSGDLSVYWYQQSLDQGLQFLIQYYNGEERAKGNILERFSAQQFPDLHSELNLSSLELGDSALYFCASSTDGDTEAFFGQGTRLTVV.

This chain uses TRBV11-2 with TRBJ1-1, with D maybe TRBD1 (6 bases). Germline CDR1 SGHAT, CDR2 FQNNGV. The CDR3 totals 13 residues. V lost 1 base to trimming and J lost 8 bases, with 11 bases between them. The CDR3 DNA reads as TGTGCCAGCAGCTTAGGCCAAGGGACAGAAGCTTTCTTT. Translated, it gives CASSLGQGTEAFF.

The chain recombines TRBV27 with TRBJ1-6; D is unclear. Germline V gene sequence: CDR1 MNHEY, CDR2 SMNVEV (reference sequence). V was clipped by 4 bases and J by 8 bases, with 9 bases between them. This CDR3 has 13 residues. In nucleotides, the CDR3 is TGTGCCAGCAGTTGGAGGGTTTATTCACCCCTCCACTTT. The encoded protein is CASSWRVYSPLHF.

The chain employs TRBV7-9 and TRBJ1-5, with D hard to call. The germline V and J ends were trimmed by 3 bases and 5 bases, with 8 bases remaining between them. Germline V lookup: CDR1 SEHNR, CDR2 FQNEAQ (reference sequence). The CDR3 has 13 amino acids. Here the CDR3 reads CASSFDGYQPQHF. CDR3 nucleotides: TGTGCCAGCAGCTTCGACGGCTATCAGCCCCAGCATTTT.

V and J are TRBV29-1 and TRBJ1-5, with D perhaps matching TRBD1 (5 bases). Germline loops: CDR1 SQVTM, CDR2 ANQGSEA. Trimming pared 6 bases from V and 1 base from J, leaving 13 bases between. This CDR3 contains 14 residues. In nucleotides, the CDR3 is TGCAGCGTCACCGGGACGGCAAGCAATCAGCCCCAGCATTTT. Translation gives CSVTGTASNQPQHF. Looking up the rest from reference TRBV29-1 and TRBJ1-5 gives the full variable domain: SAVISQKPSRDICQRGTSLTIQCQVDSQVTMMFWYRQQPGQSLTLIATANQGSEATYESGFVIDKFPISRPNLTFSTLTVSNMSPEDSSIYLCSVTGTASNQPQHFGDGTRLSIL.

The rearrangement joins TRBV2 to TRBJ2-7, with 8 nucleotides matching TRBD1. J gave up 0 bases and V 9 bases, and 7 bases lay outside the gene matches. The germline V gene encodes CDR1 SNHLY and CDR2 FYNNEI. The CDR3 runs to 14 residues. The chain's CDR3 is CASEPGQDSYEQYF. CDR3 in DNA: TGTGCCAGTGAGCCGGGACAGGACTCCTACGAGCAGTACTTC.

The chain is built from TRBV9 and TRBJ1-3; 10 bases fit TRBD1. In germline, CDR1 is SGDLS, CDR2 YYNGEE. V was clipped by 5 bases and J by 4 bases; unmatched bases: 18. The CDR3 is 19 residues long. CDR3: CASSPLGDRGYTPGNTIYF. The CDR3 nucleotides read TGTGCCAGCAGTCCGCTCGGGGACAGGGGATACACTCCGGGAAACACCATATATTTT.

CDR3 bases: TGTGCCAGCAGCTTGGGACCAGGGGACTATGAGCAGTTCTTC. It specifies CASSLGPGDYEQFF. The chain links TRBV5-5 to TRBJ2-1; tentatively, D is TRBD1 or TRBD2 (6 bases each). This CDR3 has 14 amino acids. V lost 0 bases, J lost 8 bases, and 12 bases lay in between. Germline assignment: CDR1 SGHKS and CDR2 YYEKEE (reference sequence).

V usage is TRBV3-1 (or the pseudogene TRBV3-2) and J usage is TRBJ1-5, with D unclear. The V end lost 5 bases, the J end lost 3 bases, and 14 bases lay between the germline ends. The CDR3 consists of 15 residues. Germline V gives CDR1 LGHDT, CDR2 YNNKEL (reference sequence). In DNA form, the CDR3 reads TGTGCCAGCAGCTTGACAACGTATAACAATCAGCCCCAGCATTTT. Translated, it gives CASSLTTYNNQPQHF.

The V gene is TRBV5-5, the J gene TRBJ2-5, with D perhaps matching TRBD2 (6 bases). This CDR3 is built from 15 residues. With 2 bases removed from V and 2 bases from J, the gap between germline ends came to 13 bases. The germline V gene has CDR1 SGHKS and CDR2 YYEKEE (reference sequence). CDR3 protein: CASSFKPGVQETQYF. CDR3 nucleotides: TGTGCCAGCAGCTTTAAACCGGGAGTTCAAGAGACCCAGTACTTC. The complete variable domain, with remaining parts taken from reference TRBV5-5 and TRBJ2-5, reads DAGVTQSPTHLIKTRGQQVTLRCSPISGHKSVSWYQQVLGQGPQFIFQYYEKEERGRGNFPDRFSARQFPNYSSELNVNALLLGDSALYLCASSFKPGVQETQYFGPGTRLLVL.

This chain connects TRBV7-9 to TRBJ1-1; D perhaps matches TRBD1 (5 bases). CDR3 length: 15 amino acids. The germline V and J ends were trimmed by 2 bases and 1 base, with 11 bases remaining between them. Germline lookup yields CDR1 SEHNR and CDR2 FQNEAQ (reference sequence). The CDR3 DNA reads TGTGCCAGCAGCTTAAATAGGGGAAGGAACACTGAAGCTTTCTTT. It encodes CASSLNRGRNTEAFF.

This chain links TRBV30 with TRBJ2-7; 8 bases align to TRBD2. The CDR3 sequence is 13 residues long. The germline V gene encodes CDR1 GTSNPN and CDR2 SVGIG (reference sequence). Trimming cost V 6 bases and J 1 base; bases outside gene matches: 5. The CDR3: CACSGRGSYEQYF. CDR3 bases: TGTGCCTGTTCCGGGAGGGGGTCCTACGAGCAGTACTTC.

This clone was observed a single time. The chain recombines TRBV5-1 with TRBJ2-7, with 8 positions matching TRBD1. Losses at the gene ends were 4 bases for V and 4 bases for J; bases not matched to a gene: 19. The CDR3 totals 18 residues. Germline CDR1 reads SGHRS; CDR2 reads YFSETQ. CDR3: CASSRGQGNSVWRYEQYF. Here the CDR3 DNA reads TGCGCCAGCAGCCGTGGACAGGGAAATTCGGTTTGGAGATACGAGCAGTACTTC.

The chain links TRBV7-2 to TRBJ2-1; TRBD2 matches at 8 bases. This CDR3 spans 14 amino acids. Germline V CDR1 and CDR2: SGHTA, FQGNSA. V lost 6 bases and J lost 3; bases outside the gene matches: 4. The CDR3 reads CASRVAGIYNEQFF. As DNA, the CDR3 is TGTGCCAGCAGGGTAGCGGGAATCTACAATGAGCAGTTCTTC.

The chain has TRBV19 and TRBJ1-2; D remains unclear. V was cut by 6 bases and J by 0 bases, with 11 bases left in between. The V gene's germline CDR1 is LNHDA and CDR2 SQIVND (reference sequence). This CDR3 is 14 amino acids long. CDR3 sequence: CASRNLEANYGYTF. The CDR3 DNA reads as TGTGCCAGTAGGAATTTAGAAGCTAACTATGGCTACACCTTC.

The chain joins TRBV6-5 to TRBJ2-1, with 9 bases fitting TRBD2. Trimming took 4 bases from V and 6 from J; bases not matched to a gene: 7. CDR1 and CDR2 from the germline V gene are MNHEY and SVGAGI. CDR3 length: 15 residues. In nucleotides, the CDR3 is TGTGCCAGCAGTTCTCGACTAGCGGATCTCAATGAGCAGTTCTTC. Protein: CASSSRLADLNEQFF.

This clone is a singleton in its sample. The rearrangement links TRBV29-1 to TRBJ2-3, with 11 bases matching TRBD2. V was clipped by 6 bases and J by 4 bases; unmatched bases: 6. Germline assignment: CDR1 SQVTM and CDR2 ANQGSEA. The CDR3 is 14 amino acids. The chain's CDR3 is CSVGLAAGADTQYF. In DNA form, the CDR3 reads TGCAGCGTGGGACTAGCGGCGGGGGCAGATACGCAGTATTTT.

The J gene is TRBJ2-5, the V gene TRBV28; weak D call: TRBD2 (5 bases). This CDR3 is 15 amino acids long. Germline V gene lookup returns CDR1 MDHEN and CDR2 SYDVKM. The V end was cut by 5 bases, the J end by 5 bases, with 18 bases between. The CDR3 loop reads CASSLGRKPRETQYF. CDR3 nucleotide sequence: TGTGCCAGCAGTCTGGGGAGAAAGCCCCGGGAGACCCAGTACTTC. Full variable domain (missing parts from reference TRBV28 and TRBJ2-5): DVKVTQSSRYLVKRTGEKVFLECVQDMDHENMFWYRQDPGLGLRLIYFSYDVKMKEKGDIPEGYSVSREKKERFSLILESASTNQTSMYLCASSLGRKPRETQYFGPGTRLLVL.